Below, 30 T cell receptor beta chains from the same sample are listed, as sequenced in a study of blood T cells in healthy people across ages. Alongside a J-beta primer mix, a sample-barcoded 5' primer served in a second PCR lasting about 7 to 11 cycles. MiXCR, run by TCRdb on the 5' RACE reads, gives a single entry per CDR3 protein. Among approximately 490,000 distinct CDR3 sequences listed, 24% were seen once. These data also formed part of another study, on T cells of mothers and their children.

What was sequenced was blood. These TCRs come from a boy aged 5-17 years in good health.

This clonotype was observed a handful of times. J is TRBJ1-2 and V is TRBV5-8; D is perhaps TRBD1 (6 bases). The CDR3 has 14 residues. The V gene's germline CDR1 is SGHTS and CDR2 YDEGEE. V shed 0 bases and J shed 5 bases, with 11 bases lying between them. The DNA of the CDR3 is TGTGCCAGCAGCTTGGTTGGGGGCCGGTATGGCTACACCTTC. This encodes CASSLVGGRYGYTF.

This clonotype showed up just a few times. The rearrangement joins TRBV20-1 to TRBJ2-1; D remains unclear. This CDR3 spans 11 amino acids. Between the trimmed V and J ends, which lost 7 bases and 2 bases, there was a span of 6 bases. Germline CDR1 reads DFQATT; CDR2 reads SNEGSKA (reference sequence). CDR3: CSESAYNEQFF. The CDR3 DNA follows: TGCAGTGAAAGTGCCTACAATGAGCAGTTCTTC.

This clonotype was detected a few times. This chain joins TRBV4-1 and TRBJ1-6; D gene unclear. This CDR3 has 18 amino acids. The ends were cut back, 1 base at V and 4 bases at J, with 17 bases in the middle. Germline CDR1 reads MGHRA; CDR2 reads YSYEKL. The CDR3 here is CASSQVRASPWYNSPLHF. CDR3 sequence (DNA): TGCGCCAGCAGCCAAGTACGGGCAAGCCCTTGGTATAATTCACCCCTCCACTTT.

This clonotype was seen more than once but under ten times. The chain couples TRBV29-1 to TRBJ2-7; tentatively, D is TRBD1 (5 bases). Between the trimmed V and J ends, which lost 6 bases and 3 bases, there was a span of 12 bases. The germline V gene has CDR1 SQVTM and CDR2 ANQGSEA. CDR3 length: 12 residues. The CDR3: CSVADTGYEQYF. The CDR3 bases are TGCAGCGTGGCCGATACAGGCTACGAGCAGTACTTC.

This clonotype was seen only a few times. This chain joins TRBV7-2 and TRBJ1-2; 9 bases align to TRBD1. Germline V gene sequence: CDR1 SGHTA, CDR2 FQGNSA. J was trimmed by 2 bases and V by 5 bases; bases with no gene match: 9. This CDR3 has 16 residues. The CDR3 region has the DNA TGTGCCAGCAGCCGGAGACAGGGGGAAGCGAACTATGGCTACACCTTC. This codes for CASSRRQGEANYGYTF.

To note about this clonotype: Germline is not matched at one junction end, which may reflect a read error. V is TRBV18 and J is TRBJ2-1; 9 bases fit TRBD1. The CDR3 runs to 14 residues. The V gene's germline CDR1 is KGHSH and CDR2 LQKENI. Written as DNA, the CDR3 is TGTGCCAGCTCACCAGGGACAGGGATACTGGAGAAGTGCTTC. This gives the protein CASSPGTGILEKCF.

The rearrangement uses TRBV29-1 and TRBJ1-2; maybe TRBD1 (5 bases). The V end was cut by 4 bases, the J end by 14 bases, with 8 bases between. Per the germline V gene, CDR1 is SQVTM and CDR2 is ANQGSEA. This CDR3 region has 8 residues. The CDR3 nucleotides are TGCAGCGTTGGGGACGTGACCTTC. Translated: CSVGDVTF.

The table lists this clonotype with many counts. The chain has TRBV18 and TRBJ2-4; 10 bases line up with TRBD2. Per the germline V gene, CDR1 is KGHSH and CDR2 is LQKENI. V lost 2 bases to trimming and J lost 0 bases; unmatched junction nucleotides: 7. The CDR3 spans 18 residues. This CDR3 is CASSPRLAGDQAKNIQYF. CDR3 coding DNA: TGTGCCAGCTCACCAAGGCTAGCGGGAGACCAAGCCAAAAACATTCAGTACTTC.

This clonotype was picked up a small number of times. CDR3 loop: CATSNEPSSYNEQFF. In nucleotides, the CDR3 is TGTGCCACCAGCAATGAGCCCAGCTCCTACAATGAGCAGTTCTTC. The chain employs TRBV15 and TRBJ2-1; D call uncertain. Germline V gene lookup returns CDR1 LNHNV and CDR2 YYDKDF (reference sequence). V was pared by 4 bases and J by 0 bases, with 10 bases between. The CDR3 covers 15 residues.

This rearrangement joins TRBV7-9 to TRBJ2-3; D is possibly TRBD2 (5 bases). This CDR3 region has 16 residues. V lost 4 bases and J lost 6, with 20 bases in between. Looked up from germline, CDR1 is SEHNR and CDR2 is FQNEAQ (reference sequence). CDR3 in DNA: TGTGCCAGCAGCTCCCCATTAGCGACGGAGACTGATACGCAGTATTTT. It translates to CASSSPLATETDTQYF.

The chain combines TRBV29-1 with TRBJ2-7; TRBD2 is a possible D gene (5 bases). CDR1 is SQVTM, CDR2 ANQGSEA, per germline. Trimming stripped 7 bases from V and 2 bases from J, with 15 bases between. The CDR3 length is 13 residues. DNA for the CDR3: TGCAGCGCCTTGGGTGGGGAGACCTACGAGCAGTACTTC. Translating gives CSALGGETYEQYF.

The V call is TRBV19, the J call TRBJ1-2, with unresolved D. Trimming stripped 3 bases from V and 3 bases from J, with 11 bases between. The CDR3 has 14 amino acids. Germline values: CDR1 LNHDA, CDR2 SQIVND (reference sequence). In nucleotides, the CDR3 is TGTGCCAGTAGTATCCTCTCCCAGGACTATGGCTACACCTTC. Its protein product is CASSILSQDYGYTF.

This clonotype was observed a few times. The rearrangement links TRBV20-1 to TRBJ2-3, with 8 nucleotides matching TRBD1. The CDR3 extends over 15 amino acids. CDR1 DFQATT and CDR2 SNEGSKA come from the germline V gene (reference sequence). V lost 3 bases to trimming and J lost 2 bases; unmatched junction nucleotides: 7. CDR3 nucleotide sequence: TGCAGTGCTAGCGAAACAGGGGGGAACACAGATACGCAGTATTTT. Amino acids: CSASETGGNTDTQYF.

This clonotype has just a few counts. The chain is built from TRBV4-1 and TRBJ2-3; TRBD2 aligns across 7 bases. CDR1 is MGHRA, CDR2 YSYEKL, per germline. V trimming: 4 bases; J trimming: 5 bases; junction bases outside the gene matches: 6. There are 14 residues in the CDR3. The DNA for the CDR3 is TGCGCCAGCAGCCCCGGGACTAACCTAGATACGCAGTATTTT. Encoded protein: CASSPGTNLDTQYF.

This rearrangement joins TRBV6-2 or TRBV6-3 to TRBJ2-7; D unclear. Trimming took 5 bases from V and 3 from J, leaving 8 bases between them. There are 12 residues in the CDR3. Per the germline V gene, CDR1 is MNHEY and CDR2 is SVGEGT. The CDR3 DNA is TGTGCCAGCAGTCCTATTCTCTACGAGCAGTACTTC. Translating it yields CASSPILYEQYF.

The chain uses TRBV20-1 and TRBJ2-5; D gene unclear. The CDR3 is 13 residues long. V was shortened by 0 bases and J by 4 bases, with 9 bases between the two germline ends. CDR1 is DFQATT and CDR2 is SNEGSKA in the germline V gene (reference sequence). The DNA for the CDR3 is TGCAGTGCTAGAGATGTGACGGGAGAGACCCAGTACTTC. This encodes CSARDVTGETQYF.

The rearrangement uses TRBV12-3 or TRBV12-4 and TRBJ1-1; TRBD1 is a possible D gene (5 bases). This CDR3 has 16 amino acids. Trimming stripped 2 bases from V and 6 bases from J, with 19 bases between. CDR3 DNA sequence: TGTGCCAGCAGTTTATATGAGTGGCGGGGGAAGTCTGAAGCTTTCTTT. Translation: CASSLYEWRGKSEAFF.

The chain combines TRBV20-1 with TRBJ2-1; 9 bases line up with TRBD1. The CDR3 is 13 residues long. From germline, CDR1 is DFQATT and CDR2 SNEGSKA (reference sequence). Losses at the gene ends were 6 bases for V and 5 bases for J; bases not matched to a gene: 5. The CDR3 region is CSARTGVDNEQFF. DNA of the CDR3: TGCAGTGCAAGGACAGGGGTGGACAATGAGCAGTTCTTC.

This clonotype appeared a few times. The rearrangement links TRBV19 to TRBJ2-3; 9 positions match TRBD2. This CDR3 has 14 amino acids. Germline values: CDR1 LNHDA, CDR2 SQIVND (reference sequence). V gave up 5 bases and J gave up 4 bases; unmatched junction bases: 4. CDR3 sequence: CASSLGGRADTQYF. CDR3 nucleotides: TGTGCCAGTAGTTTGGGCGGGAGGGCAGATACGCAGTATTTT.

The table lists this clonotype with a few counts. J is TRBJ2-7 and V is TRBV5-1; D possibly uses TRBD1 or TRBD2 (6 bases each). Germline lookup yields CDR1 SGHRS and CDR2 YFSETQ. The V gene lost 3 bases and the J gene lost 8 bases, with 9 bases spanning the gap. The CDR3 has 11 residues. Here the CDR3 DNA reads TGCGCCAGCAGCTGCGGGACACAGCAGTACTTC. It yields the protein CASSCGTQQYF.

In this sample, this clonotype turned up many times. The J gene is TRBJ2-7, the V gene TRBV28, with D perhaps matching TRBD1 (5 bases). CDR1 is MDHEN, CDR2 SYDVKM, per germline. Between the trimmed V and J ends, which lost 6 bases and 0 bases, there was a span of 9 bases. The CDR3 spans 13 residues. Here the CDR3 reads CASRFDSSYEQYF. The CDR3 DNA reads as TGTGCCAGCAGGTTCGACAGCTCCTACGAGCAGTACTTC.

This chain links TRBV30 with TRBJ2-7; a possible D gene is TRBD1 (5 bases). V gave up 3 bases and J gave up 3 bases, with 12 bases separating them. From germline, CDR1 is GTSNPN and CDR2 SVGIG (reference sequence). The CDR3 is 13 residues long. In nucleotides, the CDR3 is TGTGCCTGGAGCTCACAGGTTCTCTACGAGCAGTACTTC. It is translated as CAWSSQVLYEQYF.

The rearrangement uses TRBV7-3 and TRBJ2-6; tentatively, D is TRBD1 (6 bases). Germline V lookup: CDR1 SGHTA, CDR2 FQGTGA. Between the trimmed V and J ends, which lost 5 bases and 1 base, there was a span of 15 bases. This CDR3 has 17 residues. DNA for the CDR3: TGTGCCAGCAGCCCGGGGACACTCTTTTCTGGGGCCAACGTCCTGACTTTC. Translation gives CASSPGTLFSGANVLTF.

The genes are TRBV5-1 and TRBJ2-1, with a weak D call TRBD2 (7 bases). V lost 2 bases and J lost 3, with 12 bases in between. Germline V gene data show CDR1 as SGHRS and CDR2 as YFSETQ. This CDR3 has 15 amino acids. In nucleotides, the CDR3 is TGCGCCAGCAGCTTCGAGGGGGGGCGCTACAATGAGCAGTTCTTC. Residues: CASSFEGGRYNEQFF.

For the CDR3, the DNA is TGCAGCTTTGGAGGGTCCCAGGGGTATGGCTACACCTTC. It translates to CSFGGSQGYGYTF. The chain links TRBV29-1 to TRBJ1-2; D is perhaps TRBD1 (6 bases). CDR3 length equals 13 residues. The germline V gene has CDR1 SQVTM and CDR2 ANQGSEA. V dropped 8 bases and J dropped 5 bases, with 18 bases sitting between them.

This clonotype came up many times. The chain is built from TRBV10-3 and TRBJ2-1, with TRBD2 matching 9 bases. Germline CDR1 ENHRY, CDR2 SYGVKD. With V trimmed by 3 bases and J by 8 bases, 2 bases remained unmatched. The CDR3 consists of 13 residues. The CDR3 region is CAISDIAGDEQFF. CDR3 sequence (DNA): TGTGCCATCAGTGATATAGCGGGAGATGAGCAGTTCTTC.

V gene TRBV2 combines with J gene TRBJ1-2; TRBD1 might be the D (5 bases). Between the trimmed V and J ends, which lost 6 bases and 3 bases, there was a span of 14 bases. The CDR3 has 14 residues. Germline CDR1 and CDR2: SNHLY and FYNNEI. The CDR3 here is CASREQVDYYGYTF. CDR3 nucleotides: TGTGCCAGCAGGGAACAGGTAGACTACTATGGCTACACCTTC.

There are a few counts of this clonotype. The chain employs TRBV7-2 and TRBJ2-7; a possible D gene is TRBD2 (5 bases). V was trimmed by 5 bases and J by 2 bases, leaving 19 bases between them. Germline lookup yields CDR1 SGHTA and CDR2 FQGNSA. The CDR3 extends over 16 amino acids. CDR3 in DNA: TGTGCCAGCAGCGAGGGAAGCAGGACGGCCACCTACGAGCAGTACTTC. This encodes CASSEGSRTATYEQYF.

This clonotype was recorded at least ten times. The chain couples TRBV10-3 to TRBJ2-5, with D tentatively TRBD2 (6 bases). This CDR3 region has 13 residues. V lost 9 bases and J 4 bases, leaving 15 bases between the germline ends. The germline V gene has CDR1 ENHRY and CDR2 SYGVKD. The CDR3 reads CAISGEGVETQYF. Here the CDR3 DNA reads TGTGCCATTTCGGGGGAAGGGGTAGAGACCCAGTACTTC.

Concerning this clonotype: Its ends do not fully match the called genes, so a read error is possible. The rearrangement links TRBV4-3 to TRBJ2-1; a weak D match, TRBD2 (7 bases). The V gene's germline CDR1 is LGHNA and CDR2 YSLEER. The CDR3 covers 15 residues. The CDR3 DNA follows: TGCGCCAGCAGTCCACTCTGGGGGGGCATCAATGGGCAGTTCTTC. Protein sequence: CASSPLWGGINGQFF.